The entry below describes one T cell receptor (beta chain). Its antigen is unidentified. Looked up from germline, CDR1 is SGHDN and CDR2 is FVKESK. J was trimmed by 8 bases and V by 4 bases; bases with no gene match: 6. The CDR3 sequence is 14 residues long. This sample stems from a study of tissue T cells after allogeneic stem cell transplantation. The method was immunoSEQ multiplex PCR; TCRdb's version includes in-frame clones alone and lacks a portion of them. The profile shows some 25,000 clones, around 67% of them singletons. Study-wide findings and caveats: Only a limited share of tissue TCRs appeared in blood or spleen. Sampling depth was limited, and the cohort was small and clinically varied. Motif-based clustering found tissue-specific repertoire signatures shared across patients, though few clones were shared. Anatomically similar tissues had similar TCR repertoires within each patient.

The sample here was tissue from the ileum, taken at autopsy. The origin of this receptor is a female donor of 60 years or more with lung cancer. The chain uses TRBV14 and TRBJ1-2; 11 bases match TRBD1. CDR3 DNA: TGTGCCAGCAGCCCGGACAGGGGGCGAGCCGGCTACACCTTC. Amino acid sequence: CASSPDRGRAGYTF.